This T cell receptor beta chain stems from a study of shared clonotypes between healthy human individuals. This clone was seen more than once but under ten times. Other DNA sequences in the sample encode the same CDR3. This CDR3 has 15 amino acids. Germline lookup yields CDR1 SEHNR and CDR2 FQNEAQ (reference sequence). Trimming left V 1 base short and J 3 bases short, with 10 bases between. Measured with immunoSEQ multiplex PCR; TCRdb has only the in-frame clones, and not every one. The data show over a million clones, 70% to 80% seen once. Specimen: memory CD4+ T cells from PBMCs. Subset meaning: CD45RA-negative fraction. The sequence was collected from a man between 18 and 35 years old in good health. Some clones in this sample may be carry-over from other donors' samples. This sequence joins TRBV7-9 and TRBJ1-5; the D gene is possibly TRBD1 (6 bases). This CDR3 reads CASSLGQGNNQPQHF. CDR3 DNA sequence: TGTGCCAGCAGCTTAGGGCAGGGGAACAATCAGCCCCAGCATTTT. The complete variable domain, with remaining parts taken from reference TRBV7-9 and TRBJ1-5, reads DTGVSQNPRHKITKRGQNVTFRCDPISEHNRLYWYRQTLGQGPEFLTYFQNEAQLEKSRLLSDRFSAERPKGSFSTLEIQRTEQGDSAMYLCASSLGQGNNQPQHFGDGTRLSIL.